What follows are 28 T cell receptor beta chains derived from one specimen sequenced in a study of T cells after posttransplantation cyclophosphamide. Profiled with immunoSEQ multiplex PCR; TCRdb holds only in-frame clones, not every one. Observed in the sample are 30,000 to 45,000 clones, none of them singletons. Specimen: PBMCs. These receptors all stem from a girl between 5 and 17 years old in good health, CMV-negative, and a related stem cell transplant donor.

This clone has ten or more counts. This chain joins TRBV7-9 and TRBJ2-4, with 7 bases aligning to TRBD1. CDR3 length equals 14 residues. Germline CDR1 and CDR2: SEHNR and FQNEAQ (reference sequence). J gave up 7 bases and V 4 bases, and 7 bases lay outside the gene matches. The CDR3 region is CASSSDRDRNIQYF. The CDR3 DNA reads as TGTGCCAGCAGCTCCGACAGGGATCGGAACATTCAGTACTTC.

This clone occurred many times. The chain combines TRBV19 with TRBJ1-5; D ambiguous. Looked up from germline, CDR1 is LNHDA and CDR2 is SQIVND (reference sequence). CDR3 length equals 14 residues. V lost 5 bases and J 2 bases, leaving 10 bases between the germline ends. In DNA form, the CDR3 reads TGTGCCAGTAGTCCCCTCTCAGGCAATCAGCCCCAGCATTTT. It is translated as CASSPLSGNQPQHF.

This clone occurred many times. Germline is not matched at one junction end, which may reflect a read error. The chain is built from TRBV11-2 and TRBJ1-4; D unresolved. This CDR3 has 14 residues. Germline-derived CDR1 and CDR2 are SGHAT and FQNNGV. The CDR3 coding sequence is TGTGCCAGCAGCCCAAGAGTCACTAGTGAAAAACTGTTTTTT. It encodes CASSPRVTSEKLFF.

The table lists this clone with many counts. The chain has TRBV19 and TRBJ1-5; a weak D match, TRBD1 (5 bases). V lost 2 bases, J lost 0 bases, and 5 bases lay in between. This CDR3 has 14 residues. CDR1 is LNHDA, CDR2 SQIVND, per germline (reference sequence). CDR3 sequence: CASSIRGSNQPQHF. The CDR3 region has the DNA TGTGCCAGTAGTATAAGGGGTAGCAATCAGCCCCAGCATTTT.

Many counts were recorded for this clone. This chain uses TRBV5-8 with TRBJ1-1, with 9 bases fitting TRBD1. The V segment lost 4 bases and the J segment 7 bases; nucleotides outside the gene matches: 2. The CDR3 consists of 12 residues. Looked up from germline, CDR1 is SGHTS and CDR2 is YDEGEE. CDR3 in DNA: TGTGCCAGCAGCCACAGGGGGCTTGAAGCTTTCTTT. Protein sequence: CASSHRGLEAFF.

This chain joins TRBV18 and TRBJ2-3, with D perhaps matching TRBD2 (5 bases). The ends were cut back, 2 bases at V and 9 bases at J, with 9 bases in the middle. This CDR3 has 12 residues. Germline V gene lookup returns CDR1 KGHSH and CDR2 LQKENI. In DNA form, the CDR3 reads TGTGCCAGCTCACCATTAGGCGGGACGCAGTATTTT. Encoded protein: CASSPLGGTQYF.

This clone has a count of ten or more. The chain carries TRBV2 and TRBJ2-3; tentative D call: TRBD2 (5 bases). The V gene lost 5 bases and the J gene lost 4 bases, with 13 bases spanning the gap. The CDR3 is made up of 14 amino acids. Germline V CDR1 and CDR2: SNHLY, FYNNEI. The CDR3 DNA reads TGTGCCAGCAGTATGGGCAGGACTGCAGATACGCAGTATTTT. As protein: CASSMGRTADTQYF. Complete variable domain (other parts from reference TRBV2 and TRBJ2-3): EPEVTQTPSHQVTQMGQEVILRCVPISNHLYFYWYRQILGQKVEFLVSFYNNEISEKSEIFDDQFSVERPDGSNFTLKIRSTKLEDSAMYFCASSMGRTADTQYFGPGTRLTVL.

Comments on this clone: One end of the junction does not line up with germline, which may come from a read error. V usage is TRBV29-1 and J usage is TRBJ2-3; TRBD1 aligns across 9 bases. Per the germline V gene, CDR1 is SQVTM and CDR2 is ANQGSEA. This CDR3 has 14 residues. This CDR3 reads CSVMGQGEGDAQYF. The CDR3 region has the DNA TGCAGCGTGATGGGACAGGGAGAGGGAGATGCGCAGTATTTT.

At least ten counts were recorded for this clone. The chain has TRBV19 and TRBJ1-2, with D perhaps matching TRBD1 (6 bases). CDR3 length equals 15 residues. V was cut by 4 bases and J by 5 bases, with 17 bases left in between. Germline values: CDR1 LNHDA, CDR2 SQIVND (reference sequence). The CDR3 DNA follows: TGTGCCAGTAGTACGCGACAGGAAAGGACGTATGGCTACACCTTC. Residues: CASSTRQERTYGYTF.

This clone was counted a few times. The J gene is TRBJ2-3, the V gene TRBV28; TRBD1 agrees at 10 bases. This CDR3 contains 19 residues. Trimming at V came to 1 base and at J to 3 bases, leaving 13 bases not matched to a gene. Per the germline V gene, CDR1 is MDHEN and CDR2 is SYDVKM. The CDR3 protein is CASSLSVAVGQGGTDTQYF. The CDR3 DNA reads TGTGCCAGCAGTTTATCAGTAGCTGTCGGACAGGGGGGGACAGATACGCAGTATTTT.

This clone was seen ten or more times. This CDR3 is CASSFWTGDNEKLFF. DNA for the CDR3: TGCGCCAGCAGCTTTTGGACAGGTGATAATGAAAAACTGTTTTTT. V gene TRBV4-3 combines with J gene TRBJ1-4, with TRBD1 matching over 7 bases. Germline CDR1 LGHNA, CDR2 YSLEER. The V segment lost 5 bases and the J segment 4 bases; nucleotides outside the gene matches: 7. CDR3 size: 15 residues.

The table lists this clone with many counts. J is TRBJ1-2 and V is TRBV19, with TRBD1 matching over 8 bases. This CDR3 comprises 15 residues. V lost 5 bases, J lost 3 bases, and 8 bases stayed unmatched. Per the germline V gene, CDR1 is LNHDA and CDR2 is SQIVND (reference sequence). The CDR3 here is CASSLTGTGDYGYTF. Here the CDR3 DNA reads TGTGCCAGTAGTTTGACTGGGACAGGAGACTATGGCTACACCTTC.

This clone was recorded many times. The genes are TRBV2 and TRBJ2-5, with a tentative D call TRBD2 (6 bases). V dropped 0 bases and J dropped 7 bases, with 18 bases sitting between them. Germline CDR1 is SNHLY and CDR2 is FYNNEI. CDR3 length: 16 amino acids. The CDR3 nucleotides read TGTGCCAGCAGTGAAGCGGGGCAGGCCGGGCGGGGGACCCAGTACTTC. Translating gives CASSEAGQAGRGTQYF. Filled out from reference TRBV2 and TRBJ2-5, the complete variable domain reads EPEVTQTPSHQVTQMGQEVILRCVPISNHLYFYWYRQILGQKVEFLVSFYNNEISEKSEIFDDQFSVERPDGSNFTLKIRSTKLEDSAMYFCASSEAGQAGRGTQYFGPGTRLLVL.

This clone was observed many times. The rearrangement joins TRBV5-4 to TRBJ2-3; 10 bases are shared with TRBD2. CDR3 length equals 16 residues. V shed 4 bases and J 2 bases; nucleotides not matched to a gene: 7. From germline, CDR1 is SGHNT and CDR2 YYREEE (reference sequence). The CDR3 protein is CASSVRSGRHTDTQYF. The CDR3 bases are TGTGCCAGCAGCGTCCGTAGCGGGAGGCACACAGATACGCAGTATTTT.

This clone was seen many times. At one boundary the junction diverges from the germline segment, which might be a read error. The V gene is TRBV4-2, the J gene TRBJ2-1; no clear D gene. The germline CDR1 and CDR2 sequences are LGHNA and YNFKEQ. CDR3 length equals 16 residues. The CDR3 region is CASSQASLPSYNEQFF. The DNA of the CDR3 is TGTGCCAGCAGTCAAGCTTCCCTTCCCTCCTACAATGAGCAGTTCTTC.

This clone appeared many times. The V call is TRBV5-1, the J call TRBJ1-6; D unresolved. The CDR3 extends over 12 amino acids. Per the germline V gene, CDR1 is SGHRS and CDR2 is YFSETQ. Trimming stripped 5 bases from V and 8 bases from J, with 8 bases between. The CDR3 spells CASRGGHSPLHF. CDR3 bases: TGCGCCAGCAGAGGTGGGCATTCACCCCTCCACTTT.

J is TRBJ1-5 and V is TRBV4-1; 7 bases match TRBD1. The germline CDR1 and CDR2 sequences are MGHRA and YSYEKL. The CDR3 length is 18 residues. Germline trimming cut 0 bases from V and 0 bases from J; bases unmatched to any gene: 8. In nucleotides, the CDR3 is TGCGCCAGCAGCCAAGATATCGGACAGGCCTATAGCAATCAGCCCCAGCATTTT. This sequence encodes CASSQDIGQAYSNQPQHF.

This clone was counted at least ten times. This chain uses TRBV7-9 with TRBJ2-7, with a tentative D call TRBD1 (6 bases). CDR3 size: 14 residues. CDR1 and CDR2 from the germline V gene are SEHNR and FQNEAQ (reference sequence). With 7 bases removed from V and 6 bases from J, the gap between germline ends came to 19 bases. Here the CDR3 DNA reads TGTGCCAGCACCCTACAGGGTCATCATCTCGAGCAGTACTTC. Amino acid sequence: CASTLQGHHLEQYF.

This clone showed up many times. The V and J genes are TRBV5-4 and TRBJ2-7; 12 bases fit TRBD1. V shed 3 bases, J shed 2 bases, and the junction held 6 bases outside the gene matches. The CDR3 loop spans 16 amino acids. Germline V gene sequence: CDR1 SGHNT, CDR2 YYREEE (reference sequence). CDR3 DNA: TGTGCCAGCAGCTCCGGGACAGGGGGCCTCCCCTACGAGCAGTACTTC. Translated, it gives CASSSGTGGLPYEQYF.

This clone came up many times. The V gene is TRBV11-2, the J gene TRBJ2-3, with TRBD2 matching 8 bases. The CDR3 is 17 amino acids. V lost 2 bases, J lost 0 bases, and 7 bases stayed unmatched. In germline, CDR1 is SGHAT, CDR2 FQNNGV. The CDR3 nucleotides are TGTGCCAGCAGCTTATTAGGCGCTAGCGGGAGCACAGATACGCAGTATTTT. It yields the protein CASSLLGASGSTDTQYF.

This rearrangement joins TRBV30 to TRBJ1-1; D possibly corresponds to TRBD1 (6 bases). CDR3 length: 15 residues. Trimming pared 0 bases from V and 1 base from J, leaving 12 bases between. The germline V gene encodes CDR1 GTSNPN and CDR2 SVGIG (reference sequence). DNA for the CDR3: TGTGCCTGGAGTGTACGCAGGGGACAGAACACTGAAGCTTTCTTT. Translation gives CAWSVRRGQNTEAFF.

The V gene is TRBV18, the J gene TRBJ2-5; tentative D call: TRBD1 (7 bases). The DNA matches TRBJ2-7 better at its end, which makes the J call doubtful. The CDR3 contains 16 residues. Germline values: CDR1 KGHSH, CDR2 LQKENI. The CDR3 DNA reads as TGTGCCAGCTCACCGAGCCCGGCAGGGGGGACCTACGAGCAGTACTTC. Translation gives CASSPSPAGGTYEQYF.

In this sample, this clone turned up many times. The CDR3 here is CAWLRVNTEAFF. In DNA, the CDR3 is TGTGCCTGGCTTCGGGTGAACACTGAAGCTTTCTTT. This rearrangement joins TRBV30 to TRBJ1-1; no clear D. CDR1 GTSNPN and CDR2 SVGIG come from the germline V gene (reference sequence). CDR3 length equals 12 residues. Trimming pared 5 bases from V and 0 bases from J, leaving 7 bases between.

This clone was recorded at least ten times. This chain connects TRBV6-1 to TRBJ1-2; D perhaps matches TRBD1 (6 bases). CDR3 length: 16 residues. Germline CDR1 MNHNS, CDR2 SASEGT. V was shortened by 2 bases and J by 2 bases, with 15 bases between the two germline ends. Here the CDR3 DNA reads TGTGCCAGCAGTGAATTTAACGGGGGGCTGAACTATGGCTACACCTTC. This encodes CASSEFNGGLNYGYTF.

The sample holds many counts of this clone. This chain joins TRBV5-1 and TRBJ2-3; TRBD1 is a possible D gene (5 bases). Germline-derived CDR1 and CDR2 are SGHRS and YFSETQ. The CDR3 is 16 amino acids. Trimming removed 4 bases at V and 2 bases at J, with 17 bases between. The chain's CDR3 is CASSPYTGSSTDTQYF. As DNA, the CDR3 is TGCGCCAGCAGCCCCTACACAGGATCCTCCACAGATACGCAGTATTTT.

This chain connects TRBV7-2 to TRBJ2-5; TRBD2 agrees at 10 bases. The CDR3 has 14 residues. Unmatched junction bases numbered 6, after V lost 4 bases and J lost 7 bases. CDR1 and CDR2 (germline): SGHTA, FQGNSA. CDR3 coding DNA: TGTGCCAGCAGCTCGCTAGCGGGAGCGGGGACCCAGTACTTC. Its translation is CASSSLAGAGTQYF.

This clone was detected many times. The rearrangement joins TRBV6-5 to TRBJ1-1, with 7 nucleotides matching TRBD1. The V gene end was trimmed by 6 bases and the J gene end by 0 bases; junction bases not matched to a gene: 4. In germline, CDR1 is MNHEY, CDR2 SVGAGI. CDR3 length: 14 amino acids. CDR3 DNA sequence: TGTGCCAGCAGGAGAGGACAGGTGAACACTGAAGCTTTCTTT. It encodes CASRRGQVNTEAFF.

This clone was counted a few times. The genes are TRBV7-7 and TRBJ2-1; 11 nucleotides line up with TRBD1. Losses at the gene ends were 6 bases for V and 11 bases for J; bases not matched to a gene: 9. The V gene's germline CDR1 is SSHAT and CDR2 FNYEAQ (reference sequence). This CDR3 is built from 14 residues. CDR3 bases: TGTGCCAGCAGTTCCGGGACAGGGGGTGGAAAGCAGTTCTTC. Its translation: CASSSGTGGGKQFF.